This T cell receptor (beta chain) was identified during a study of cytomegalovirus exposure and HLA in healthy donors. The study, taken as a whole, reports: There were reportedly fewer N-insertions in an Asian-associated ancestry cluster than the roughly 670-donor mean, in a later analysis. A later analysis by the authors found several of the most significant clusters apparently linked to common viral pathogens. The classifier reportedly diagnosed cytomegalovirus status with high specificity and sensitivity.

The PCR made use of 60 Vbeta and 13 Jbeta primers. In the study's own analysis: Unique TCR beta chains totaled roughly 79 million in a later count, with around 10 million of them shared. Only in-frame clones appear in the TCRdb table, and some are missing; sequencing was by immunoSEQ multiplex PCR. The V and J calls and clone size were taken over from that table, and D and trimming were inferred from the DNA. The repertoire holds 100,000 or so clones, with around 76% as singletons. This CDR3 comprises 15 residues. CDR1 is MRHNA, CDR2 SNTAGT, per germline. Deletions cut 5 bases from V and 9 bases from J, with 17 bases between. Points on this clone: Its antigen remains unidentified.

The TCR originated in a man aged 25-45 years in good health and CMV-seropositive. V gene TRBV6-4 combines with J gene TRBJ1-6; D gene uncertain. The sequenced material came from PBMCs. The CDR3 here is CASSSIGGFGSPLHF. CDR3 DNA: TGTGCCAGCAGTTCGATCGGAGGTTTTGGTTCACCCCTCCACTTT.